The entry below describes one T cell receptor (beta chain). The antigen is undetermined. Method: immunoSEQ multiplex PCR; TCRdb's copy keeps in-frame clones and lacks some. The data show around 2.5 million clones, 80% to 95% seen once. This entry is derived from a study of shared clonotypes between healthy human individuals. Study-level findings and limits: The authors sampled blood alone, and tissue repertoires likely differ.

Germline V gene data show CDR1 as ENHRY and CDR2 as SYGVKD. The trim removed 4 bases at V and 0 bases at J, leaving 5 bases unmatched. CDR3 length: 16 amino acids. The rearrangement joins TRBV10-3 to TRBJ1-3; 8 positions match TRBD1. Sequenced sample: naive CD4+ T cells from PBMCs. As for subset: CD45RA+ positively selected. This TCR came from a man aged 18 to 30 in good health. Some clones in this sample may be carry-over from other donors' samples. The CDR3 loop reads CAISGSTGDSGNTIYF. The CDR3 DNA follows: TGTGCCATCAGTGGGTCGACAGGGGACTCTGGAAACACCATATATTTT.